These 25 T cell receptor beta chains originate from one sample sequenced in a study of T cell clusters in autoimmune cytopenias. TRB was amplified from roughly 250 ng of peripheral blood genomic DNA per sample. TRB rearrangements were amplified by touch-down multiplex PCR with mixed TRB-A/B primers. TCRdb reanalyzed the multiplex PCR reads, giving one entry per CDR3 protein sequence and no DNA. This listing includes 6,000 to 6,500 distinct CDR3 sequences. Another study also made use of these data, one on T cell repertoires in aging, cancer and after chemotherapy.

The sequencing input was peripheral blood. Receptors were obtained from a human donor in good health.

The chain uses TRBV12-3 or TRBV12-4 and TRBJ2-7; lacking DNA, the TRBD2 call made by TCRdb goes unchecked. The CDR3 covers 14 residues. CDR3 sequence reads: CASSLTTGGLLQYF.

The chain has TRBV24-1 and TRBJ2-1; lacking DNA, the TRBD2 call made by TCRdb goes unchecked. The V gene's germline CDR1 is KGHDR and CDR2 SFDVKD. This CDR3 spans 14 amino acids. CDR3 residues: CATSLDTGRGEQFF.

The V call is TRBV19, the J call TRBJ1-1; TCRdb's D call, TRBD1, is unchecked because there is no DNA. Germline lookup yields CDR1 LNHDA and CDR2 SQIVND (reference sequence). This CDR3 spans 15 amino acids. CDR3 region: CASSRGPPWDTEAFF.

The V call is TRBV6-1, the J call TRBJ1-4. The CDR3 extends over 16 amino acids. Germline V gives CDR1 MNHNS, CDR2 SASEGT. The CDR3 reads CASSPIGTSTNEKLFF.

This clonotype ranks as medium-sized in terms of frequency. This chain joins TRBV7-2 and TRBJ2-7; with no DNA, the TCRdb D assignment of TRBD1 cannot be verified. Germline V CDR1 and CDR2: SGHTA, FQGNSA. This CDR3 comprises 14 residues. The CDR3 region is CASSLNAGHYEQYF.

This chain joins TRBV6-2 or TRBV6-3 and TRBJ2-7; TCRdb calls TRBD1, which cannot be checked without DNA. Germline V gene lookup returns CDR1 MNHEY and CDR2 SVGEGT. This CDR3 has 16 residues. The CDR3: CASSPGRGQGTYEQYF.

The chain combines TRBV6-5 with TRBJ1-2; TCRdb proposes TRBD1, but this gene call is untestable without DNA. The CDR3 is 17 residues long. Germline V gene sequence: CDR1 MNHEY, CDR2 SVGAGI. CDR3 residues: CASSKGGGGHYNYGYTF.

Considering frequency, this clonotype is medium-sized. The CDR3 sequence is CASSSRRGADTQYF. The chain joins TRBV19 to TRBJ2-3; without DNA, the TCRdb call of TRBD1 cannot be checked. The germline V gene encodes CDR1 LNHDA and CDR2 SQIVND (reference sequence). This CDR3 comprises 14 residues.

This chain joins TRBV19 and TRBJ1-1. The CDR3 has 13 amino acids. Germline CDR1 and CDR2: LNHDA and SQIVND (reference sequence). This chain's CDR3 is CASRILGDTEAFF.

The chain is built from TRBV6-2 or TRBV6-3 and TRBJ2-7; the TCRdb D gene call, TRBD2, has no DNA to confirm it. In germline, CDR1 is MNHEY, CDR2 SVGEGT. This CDR3 spans 15 amino acids. CDR3 loop: CASSYEGPEVYEQYF.

This clonotype shows up as medium-sized (0.01 to 0.1%) by frequency. The chain uses TRBV19 and TRBJ1-5; there is no DNA to check the TCRdb D call of TRBD1. CDR1 is LNHDA and CDR2 is SQIVND in the germline V gene (reference sequence). The CDR3 spans 12 residues. CDR3 residues: CASSTGILPQHF.

The chain has TRBV12-3 or TRBV12-4 and TRBJ1-1. CDR3 length equals 12 residues. The CDR3 sequence: CASSYWNTEAFF.

This clonotype registers medium-sized by frequency. The chain uses TRBV27 and TRBJ1-6; TCRdb designates TRBD1, a call that cannot be tested without DNA. The CDR3 length is 13 residues. Germline V lookup: CDR1 MNHEY, CDR2 SMNVEV (reference sequence). The CDR3 region is CASSQQARTPLHF.

This chain joins TRBV6-5 and TRBJ2-3; the TCRdb call, TRBD2, lacks DNA for checking. The CDR3 totals 16 residues. CDR1 MNHEY and CDR2 SVGAGI come from the germline V gene. The CDR3 here is CVSSYHAGALTDTQYF.

This clonotype is identified as large (0.1 to 1%) from frequency. The chain joins TRBV29-1 to TRBJ2-3; TCRdb selects TRBD2, and the lack of DNA leaves this call unchecked. CDR3 length: 13 residues. Looked up from germline, CDR1 is SQVTM and CDR2 is ANQGSEA. The CDR3 loop is CSVPGLYTDTQYF.

The chain links TRBV27 to TRBJ1-1. Germline CDR1 reads MNHEY; CDR2 reads SMNVEV (reference sequence). The CDR3 runs 13 residues. CDR3 sequence: CASSRRMNTEAFF.

This clonotype is identified as medium-sized (0.01 to 0.1%) from frequency. The rearrangement uses TRBV5-6 and TRBJ2-1; there is no DNA to check the TCRdb D call of TRBD1. Per germline, CDR1 SGHDT and CDR2 YYEEEE. This CDR3 comprises 16 residues. CDR3: CASILWLVGGYNEQFF.

Frequency places this clonotype as medium-sized. The chain carries TRBV29-1 and TRBJ1-2; there is no DNA to check the TCRdb D call of TRBD1. Germline loops: CDR1 SQVTM, CDR2 ANQGSEA. The CDR3 contains 13 residues. CDR3 loop: CSVQQGANYGYTF.

This clonotype is medium-sized by frequency. The CDR3 here is CASSAGAYEQYF. This chain connects TRBV6-2 or TRBV6-3 to TRBJ2-7; TCRdb outputs TRBD1, but without DNA this stays unchecked. Germline V gives CDR1 MNHEY, CDR2 SVGEGT. CDR3 length equals 12 residues.

The genes are TRBV19 and TRBJ2-3. CDR1 is LNHDA and CDR2 is SQIVND in the germline V gene (reference sequence). The CDR3 contains 15 residues. CDR3 residues: CASLEKLGDTDTQYF.

The chain joins TRBV7-6 to TRBJ2-1. There are 12 residues in the CDR3. Germline V lookup: CDR1 SGHVS, CDR2 FNYEAQ. CDR3 region: CASSLAYNEQFF.

The chain links TRBV30 to TRBJ1-2; TCRdb's D call of TRBD1 is untestable without DNA. Germline CDR1 is GTSNPN and CDR2 is SVGIG (reference sequence). This CDR3 has 14 amino acids. The chain's CDR3 is CAWRPTGQGDGYTF.

The rearrangement links TRBV12-3 or TRBV12-4 to TRBJ2-2. CDR3 size: 14 residues. This CDR3 is CASSLKVYTGELFF.

This clonotype is classed as medium-sized by frequency. This rearrangement joins TRBV19 to TRBJ2-1; TCRdb's D call of TRBD2 is untestable without DNA. Per germline, CDR1 LNHDA and CDR2 SQIVND (reference sequence). The CDR3 runs to 17 residues. Here the CDR3 reads CASRKLAGDTSYNEQFF.

V usage is TRBV20-1 and J usage is TRBJ1-2; TCRdb indicates TRBD1, and absent DNA this call remains unverified. Germline V gives CDR1 DFQATT, CDR2 SNEGSKA (reference sequence). This CDR3 is 12 amino acids long. This CDR3 reads CSARQGSGGYTF.